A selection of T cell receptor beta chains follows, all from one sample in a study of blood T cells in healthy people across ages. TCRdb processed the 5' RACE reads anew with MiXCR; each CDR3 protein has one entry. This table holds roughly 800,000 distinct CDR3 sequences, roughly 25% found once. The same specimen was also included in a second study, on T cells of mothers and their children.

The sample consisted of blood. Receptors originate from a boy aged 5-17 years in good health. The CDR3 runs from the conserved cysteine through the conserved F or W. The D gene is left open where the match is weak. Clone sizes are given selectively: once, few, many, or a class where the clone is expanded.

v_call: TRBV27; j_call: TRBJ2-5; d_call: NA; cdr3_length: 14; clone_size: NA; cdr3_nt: TGTGCCAGCAGTTTTCGCGGATCCCTGGGGACCCAGTACTTC; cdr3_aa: CASSFRGSLGTQYF
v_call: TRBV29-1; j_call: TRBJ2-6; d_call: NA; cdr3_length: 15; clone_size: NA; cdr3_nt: TGCAGCGTTGAAGATGGGGGCGCTGGGGCCAACGTCCTGACTTTC; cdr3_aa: CSVEDGGAGANVLTF
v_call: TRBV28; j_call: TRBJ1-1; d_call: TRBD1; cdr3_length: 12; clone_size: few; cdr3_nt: TGTGCCACCTGGGACAGCTACACTGAAGCTTTCTTT; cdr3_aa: CATWDSYTEAFF
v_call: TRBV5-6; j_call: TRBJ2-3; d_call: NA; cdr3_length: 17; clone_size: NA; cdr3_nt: TGTGCCAGCAGCTTGGATCTGGGGCCGGTGGGCACAGATACGCAGTATTTT; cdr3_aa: CASSLDLGPVGTDTQYF
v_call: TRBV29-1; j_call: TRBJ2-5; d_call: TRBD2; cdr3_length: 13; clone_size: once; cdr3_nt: TGCAGCGTGGGTCGGGGGGAAAGAGAGACCCAGTACTTC; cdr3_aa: CSVGRGERETQYF
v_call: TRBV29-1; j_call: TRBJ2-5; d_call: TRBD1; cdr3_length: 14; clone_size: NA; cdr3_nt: TGCAGCGTGACCCTGGGACAGTCTCAAGAGACCCAGTACTTC; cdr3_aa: CSVTLGQSQETQYF
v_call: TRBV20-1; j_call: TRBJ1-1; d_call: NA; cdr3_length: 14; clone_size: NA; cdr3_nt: TGCAGTGCTAGAAGACAGCTCATGAACACTGAAGCTTTCTTT; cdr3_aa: CSARRQLMNTEAFF
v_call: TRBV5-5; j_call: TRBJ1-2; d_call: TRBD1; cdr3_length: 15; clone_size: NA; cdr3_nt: TGTGCCAGCAGCTTTCCAGGACAGGTTAGAAGCGGCTACACCTTC; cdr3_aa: CASSFPGQVRSGYTF
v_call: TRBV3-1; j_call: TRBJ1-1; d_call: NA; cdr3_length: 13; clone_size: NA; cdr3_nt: TGTGCCAGCAGCTTCAGCGGGCAGGGGGAAGCTTTCTTT; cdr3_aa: CASSFSGQGEAFF
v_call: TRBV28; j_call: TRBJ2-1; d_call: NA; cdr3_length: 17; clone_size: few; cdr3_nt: TGTGCCAGCAGTTCCCCAGGCGGGGTCCCCTCCTACAATGAGCAGTTCTTC; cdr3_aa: CASSSPGGVPSYNEQFF
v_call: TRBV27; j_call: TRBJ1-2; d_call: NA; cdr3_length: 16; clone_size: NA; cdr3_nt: TGTGCCAGCAGTTTAAAACGGGACCGTCACCTCTATGGCTACACCTTC; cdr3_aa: CASSLKRDRHLYGYTF
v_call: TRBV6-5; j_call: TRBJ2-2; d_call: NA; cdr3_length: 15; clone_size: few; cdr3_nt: TGTGCCAGCAGTTACTCGAGAGCGAACACCGGGGGGCTGTTTTTT; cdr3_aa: CASSYSRANTGGLFF
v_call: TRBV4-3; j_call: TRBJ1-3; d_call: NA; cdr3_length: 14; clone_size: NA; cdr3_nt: TGCGCCAGCAGCCAAGAACGAGGTGGAAACACCATATATTTT; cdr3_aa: CASSQERGGNTIYF
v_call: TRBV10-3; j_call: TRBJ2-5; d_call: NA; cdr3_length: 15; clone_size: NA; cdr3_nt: TGTGCCATCAGTGAGGGGGGGCTCCTGGGAGAGACCCAGTACTTC; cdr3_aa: CAISEGGLLGETQYF
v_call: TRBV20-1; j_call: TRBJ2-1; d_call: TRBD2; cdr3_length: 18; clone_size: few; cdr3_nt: TGCAGTGCTAGAGATTTGTTAACCACTAGCGGGAGTACCAATGAGCAGTTCTTC; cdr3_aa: CSARDLLTTSGSTNEQFF
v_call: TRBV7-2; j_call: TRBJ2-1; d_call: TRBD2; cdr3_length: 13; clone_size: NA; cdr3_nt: TGTGCCAGCAGCATCGGGACTAGATACGAGCAGTTCTTC; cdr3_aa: CASSIGTRYEQFF
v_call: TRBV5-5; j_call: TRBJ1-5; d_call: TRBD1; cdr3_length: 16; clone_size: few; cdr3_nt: TGTGCCAGCAGCTTCTCCCCGGGACAGGGAGGTCAGCCCCAGCATTTT; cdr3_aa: CASSFSPGQGGQPQHF
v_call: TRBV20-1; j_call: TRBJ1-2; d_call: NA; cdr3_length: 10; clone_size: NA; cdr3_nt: TGCAGTGCTCCAAGAGGTGGTTACACCTTC; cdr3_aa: CSAPRGGYTF
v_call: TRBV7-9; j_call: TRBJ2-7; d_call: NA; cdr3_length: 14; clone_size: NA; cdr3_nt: TGTGCCAGCAGCCCTAAGGGGAGCTCCTACGAGCAGTACTTC; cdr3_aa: CASSPKGSSYEQYF
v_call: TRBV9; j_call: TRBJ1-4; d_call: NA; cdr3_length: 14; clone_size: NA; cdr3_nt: TGTGCCAGCAGCGGGGGCCCCAGGAATGAAAAACTGTTTTTT; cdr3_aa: CASSGGPRNEKLFF
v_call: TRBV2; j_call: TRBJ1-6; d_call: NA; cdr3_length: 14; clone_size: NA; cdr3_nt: TGTGCCAGCAGTGTAACACGAAATAATTCACCCCTCCACTTT; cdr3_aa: CASSVTRNNSPLHF
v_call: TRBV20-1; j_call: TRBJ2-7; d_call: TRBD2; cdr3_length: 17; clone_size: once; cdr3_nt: TGCAGTGCTAGAGCCGAGCTAGCGGGAGGGCTCTCCTACGAGCAGTACTTC; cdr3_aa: CSARAELAGGLSYEQYF
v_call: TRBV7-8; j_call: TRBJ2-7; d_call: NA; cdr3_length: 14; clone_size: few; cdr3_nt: TGTGCCAGCAGCTTAGCACGTACATCCTACGAGCAGTACTTC; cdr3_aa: CASSLARTSYEQYF
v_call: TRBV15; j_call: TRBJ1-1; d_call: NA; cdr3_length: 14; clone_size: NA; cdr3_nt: TGTGCCACCAGAACAGGGTTAGTTCGGACTGAAGCTTTCTTT; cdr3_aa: CATRTGLVRTEAFF
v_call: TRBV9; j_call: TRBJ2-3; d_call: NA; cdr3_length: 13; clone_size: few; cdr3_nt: TGTGCCAGCAGCGCAACTAGCACAGATACGCAGTATTTT; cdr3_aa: CASSATSTDTQYF